This T cell receptor (beta chain) was found in a study of tumor-infiltrating lymphocytes in primary liver carcinoma. Across the study: Tumors measured roughly 4 to 11 cm and were stage T1-T3 N0M0. Study results and caveats: Compared with tumor region pairs, tumor-adjacent and tumor-blood pairs overlapped less. The difference in top-250-clone fraction between tumors and blood was significant, favoring tumors (p = 0.039).

TCR beta cDNA was made from 450 to 550 ng total RNA with a constant-region primer. What produced the TCR beta libraries was three nested multiplex PCR rounds using slightly modified ARM-PCR. Two initial PCR rounds of around 9 cycles each paired TRBV1-TRBV30 forward primers with a C-beta reverse primer. TCRdb ran MiXCR on the multiplex PCR reads and lists one entry per CDR3 protein. The repertoire consists of roughly 100,000 distinct CDR3 sequences, with roughly 80% occurring once and the leading ten covering 15% to 25%. Co-extraction of both nucleic acids (RNA and DNA) used roughly 19-33 mg of unsorted bulk tissue. Patients had primary liver carcinoma treated by surgical resection. The CDR3 extends over 12 amino acids. CDR1 and CDR2 (germline): WSHSY, SAAADI. This clonotype was counted between two and nine times. What it recognizes is unknown. With a much larger clone just one base away, this may be a read error. The final CDR3 position lacks the conserved phenylalanine or tryptophan, pointing to a likely read error.

The source of this sequence is a man aged 35-49 years with primary liver carcinoma and hepatitis B virus infection. Sequencing was performed on liver tumor tissue from sampling region 3. The sample's subset: tumor region T3, left-lateral pole. The chain joins TRBV10-2 to TRBJ2-5; no clear D. The CDR3 reads CASSDPREAQYS. Here the CDR3 DNA reads TGCGCCAGCAGTGACCCTAGAGAGGCCCAGTACTCC.